The source of this T cell receptor (beta chain) is a study of blood T cell repertoires in COVID-19. The CDR3 length is 18 residues. Deletions cut 3 bases from V and 0 bases from J, with 18 bases between. Looked up from germline, CDR1 is SGHDT and CDR2 is YYEEEE. TCRdb's copy holds only in-frame clones and misses some; the assay was immunoSEQ multiplex PCR. The sample carries 100,000 to 150,000 clones, almost 80% recorded once. Material for sequencing was peripheral blood. This TCR was sampled from a human donor in a cohort sampled during active COVID-19. The genes are TRBV5-6 and TRBJ2-2; the D gene is possibly TRBD2 (6 bases). CDR3 nucleotides: TGTGCCAGCAGCTGGGGGGAGAGGCGGTTCGCGAACACCGGGGAGCTGTTTTTT. Translation: CASSWGERRFANTGELFF.